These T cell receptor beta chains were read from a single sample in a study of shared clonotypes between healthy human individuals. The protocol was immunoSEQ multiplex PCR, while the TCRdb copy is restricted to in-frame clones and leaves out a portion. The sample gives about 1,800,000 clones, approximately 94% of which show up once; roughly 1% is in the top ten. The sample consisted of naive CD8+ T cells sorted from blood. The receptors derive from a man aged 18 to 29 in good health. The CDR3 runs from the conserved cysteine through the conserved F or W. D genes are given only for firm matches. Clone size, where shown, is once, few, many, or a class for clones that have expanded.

CDR3: CSVFRQGGNEQYF
DNA: TGCAGCGTCTTCCGACAGGGGGGGAACGAGCAGTACTTC
V: TRBV29-1
J: TRBJ2-7
D: TRBD1
size: once

CDR3: CASSFGVGILEAFF
DNA: TGTGCCAGTAGTTTCGGCGTTGGGATTCTAGAAGCTTTCTTT
V: TRBV19
J: TRBJ1-1
D: .
size: .

CDR3: CAINSPGTGTHEQYF
DNA: TGTGCCATTAACTCCCCCGGGACAGGGACCCACGAGCAGTACTTC
V: TRBV28
J: TRBJ2-7
D: TRBD1
size: .

CDR3: CATSRDLGTALEQYF
DNA: TGTGCCACCAGCAGAGATCTCGGGACGGCTCTCGAGCAGTACTTC
V: TRBV15
J: TRBJ2-7
D: .
size: .

CDR3: CASSALGTGVNEKLFF
DNA: TGTGCCAGCAGTGCCCTCGGGACAGGCGTTAATGAAAAACTGTTTTTT
V: TRBV25-1
J: TRBJ1-4
D: TRBD1
size: .

CDR3: CASSFDRASSYEQYF
DNA: TGCGCCAGCAGCTTCGACAGGGCCAGCTCCTACGAGCAGTACTTC
V: TRBV5-1
J: TRBJ2-7
D: TRBD1
size: once

CDR3: CASSEGQAAYGYTF
DNA: TGTGCCAGCAGCGAAGGACAGGCGGCCTATGGCTACACCTTC
V: TRBV13
J: TRBJ1-2
D: TRBD1
size: .

CDR3: CASSVQGAGNEQFF
DNA: TGTGCCAGCAGCGTACAGGGGGCGGGAAATGAGCAGTTCTTC
V: TRBV9
J: TRBJ2-1
D: TRBD1
size: .

CDR3: CASSESFREQYF
DNA: TGCGCCAGCAGTGAGTCTTTTCGCGAGCAGTACTTC
V: TRBV10-2
J: TRBJ2-7
D: .
size: .

CDR3: CASSQDWKGIATNEKLFF
DNA: TGCGCCAGCAGCCAAGATTGGAAGGGGATTGCAACTAATGAAAAACTGTTTTTT
V: TRBV4-3
J: TRBJ1-4
D: .
size: .

CDR3: CASSLDGTGKAGELFF
DNA: TGTGCCAGCAGCTTAGACGGGACAGGAAAGGCCGGGGAGCTGTTTTTT
V: TRBV7-9
J: TRBJ2-2
D: TRBD1
size: .

CDR3: CASSPQGAIYGYTF
DNA: TGTGCCAGCAGCCCACAGGGGGCGATCTATGGCTACACCTTC
V: TRBV11-2
J: TRBJ1-2
D: TRBD1
size: once

CDR3: CASSSTRSGSQETQYF
DNA: TGTGCCAGCAGCTCCACCCGGTCGGGCAGCCAAGAGACCCAGTACTTC
V: TRBV13
J: TRBJ2-5
D: .
size: once

CDR3: CASNPGASYEQYF
DNA: TGTGCCAGCAACCCAGGGGCCTCCTACGAGCAGTACTTC
V: TRBV6-6
J: TRBJ2-7
D: .
size: .

CDR3: CASSLVADTQYF
DNA: TGTGCCAGCAGCTTAGTGGCAGATACGCAGTATTTT
V: TRBV7-9
J: TRBJ2-3
D: .
size: few

CDR3: CASSIWTADNEQFF
DNA: TGTGCCAGTAGTATCTGGACAGCCGACAATGAGCAGTTCTTC
V: TRBV19
J: TRBJ2-1
D: .
size: .

CDR3: CASSSLRTEAYEQYF
DNA: TGTGCCAGCAGTTCCTTAAGGACAGAAGCCTACGAGCAGTACTTC
V: TRBV6-5
J: TRBJ2-7
D: .
size: .

CDR3: CASSYLQGMKETQYF
DNA: TGTGCCAGCAGTTACCTCCAGGGGATGAAAGAGACCCAGTACTTC
V: TRBV6-6
J: TRBJ2-5
D: .
size: .

CDR3: CASSLSQSVSYEQYF
DNA: TGTGCCAGCAGTTTATCGCAGTCAGTTTCCTACGAGCAGTACTTC
V: TRBV27
J: TRBJ2-7
D: .
size: .

CDR3: CASSLVQGQSNQPQHF
DNA: TGTGCCAGCAGCTTAGTTCAGGGACAGTCCAATCAGCCCCAGCATTTT
V: TRBV7-9
J: TRBJ1-5
D: TRBD1
size: once

CDR3: CASSLEGLAGNEQFF
DNA: TGCGCCAGCAGCTTGGAAGGCCTAGCGGGGAATGAGCAGTTCTTC
V: TRBV5-1
J: TRBJ2-1
D: TRBD2
size: .

CDR3: CASSPQTSGVTGELFF
DNA: TGTGCCAGCAGCCCGCAGACTAGCGGGGTGACCGGGGAGCTGTTTTTT
V: TRBV7-9
J: TRBJ2-2
D: TRBD2
size: .

CDR3: CASSSGQGWTEAFF
DNA: TGTGCCAGCAGCTCCGGACAGGGATGGACTGAAGCTTTCTTT
V: TRBV5-6
J: TRBJ1-1
D: TRBD1
size: .

CDR3: CASSGGDGTSYNEQFF
DNA: TGTGCCAGCAGCGGAGGAGACGGGACGTCTTACAATGAGCAGTTCTTC
V: TRBV9
J: TRBJ2-1
D: .
size: .

CDR3: CASSYDGQGDTQYF
DNA: TGTGCCAGCAGTTACGATGGACAGGGCGATACGCAGTATTTT
V: TRBV6-5
J: TRBJ2-3
D: TRBD1
size: .

CDR3: CASKDVTNEKLFF
DNA: TGTGCCAGCAAAGACGTTACGAATGAAAAACTGTTTTTT
V: TRBV6-6
J: TRBJ1-4
D: .
size: .

CDR3: CASGLVGFGLNEKLFF
DNA: TGTGCTAGTGGTTTGGTGGGCTTTGGACTTAATGAAAAACTGTTTTTT
V: TRBV12-5
J: TRBJ1-4
D: .
size: .

CDR3: CASNTQGNSYEQYF
DNA: TGTGCCAGCAACACTCAAGGGAACTCCTACGAGCAGTACTTC
V: TRBV27
J: TRBJ2-7
D: .
size: .

CDR3: CAWNSLSSETQYF
DNA: TGTGCCTGGAACAGTCTATCTTCTGAGACCCAGTACTTC
V: TRBV30
J: TRBJ2-5
D: .
size: .

CDR3: CASSGSDRDLTGELFF
DNA: TGTGCCAGCAGTGGCTCGGACAGGGACTTAACCGGGGAGCTGTTTTTT
V: TRBV6-1
J: TRBJ2-2
D: TRBD1
size: few

CDR3: CASSFGREGDTQYF
DNA: TGTGCCAGCAGCTTTGGCCGAGAGGGGGATACGCAGTATTTT
V: TRBV5-4
J: TRBJ2-3
D: .
size: .

CDR3: CASTLEAQYF
DNA: TGTGCCAGCACCCTTGAGGCCCAGTACTTC
V: TRBV2
J: TRBJ2-5
D: .
size: .

CDR3: CASSEGDREAFF
DNA: TGTGCCAGCAGTGAAGGTGACAGAGAAGCTTTCTTT
V: TRBV2
J: TRBJ1-1
D: .
size: .

CDR3: CASSVVSAFGDTQYF
DNA: TGTGCCAGCAGCGTAGTGTCAGCGTTTGGAGATACGCAGTATTTT
V: TRBV9
J: TRBJ2-3
D: .
size: once

CDR3: CASSLTGDSYEQYF
DNA: TGTGCCAGCAGTTTAACGGGGGACTCCTACGAGCAGTACTTC
V: TRBV27
J: TRBJ2-7
D: .
size: .

CDR3: CASSLRSQYYEQYF
DNA: TGTGCCAGCAGCTTAAGGAGCCAATACTACGAGCAGTACTTC
V: TRBV7-8
J: TRBJ2-7
D: .
size: .

CDR3: CASSLGQANTEAFF
DNA: TGTGCCAGCAGCTTAGGACAGGCGAACACTGAAGCTTTCTTT
V: TRBV7-2
J: TRBJ1-1
D: .
size: .

CDR3: CASSEGQGFRGEQFF
DNA: TGTGCCAGCAGTGAGGGGCAGGGGTTCAGAGGTGAGCAGTTCTTC
V: TRBV6-1
J: TRBJ2-1
D: .
size: .

CDR3: CASATGSTDTQYF
DNA: TGTGCCAGCGCGACGGGCAGCACAGATACGCAGTATTTT
V: TRBV19
J: TRBJ2-3
D: .
size: .

CDR3: CASSLGGLYGYTF
DNA: TGTGCCAGCAGTTTGGGCGGGCTGTATGGCTACACCTTC
V: TRBV28
J: TRBJ1-2
D: .
size: .

CDR3: CASSPGWYGSYEQYF
DNA: TGTGCCAGCAGCCCGGGGTGGTACGGCTCCTACGAGCAGTACTTC
V: TRBV6-1
J: TRBJ2-7
D: .
size: .

CDR3: CASSPGATGELFF
DNA: TGTGCCAGCAGTCCCGGCGCCACCGGGGAGCTGTTTTTT
V: TRBV6-1
J: TRBJ2-2
D: .
size: few

CDR3: CASTPGVLIWRKLFF
DNA: TGTGCCAGCACCCCAGGGGTTTTAATTTGGAGAAAACTGTTTTTT
V: TRBV5-4
J: TRBJ1-4
D: .
size: .

CDR3: CAWSVGPGYEQYF
DNA: TGTGCCTGGAGTGTAGGGCCTGGCTACGAGCAGTACTTC
V: TRBV30
J: TRBJ2-7
D: .
size: .

CDR3: CSVVGQGAYGYTF
DNA: TGCAGCGTTGTCGGACAGGGGGCCTATGGCTACACCTTC
V: TRBV29-1
J: TRBJ1-2
D: TRBD1
size: few

CDR3: CASSQDGTGWIDGYTF
DNA: TGCGCCAGCAGCCAAGATGGGACAGGGTGGATTGATGGCTACACCTTC
V: TRBV4-3
J: TRBJ1-2
D: TRBD1
size: .

CDR3: CASSLSGRGDSPLHF
DNA: TGCGCCAGCAGCTTGTCCGGCAGGGGGGATTCACCCCTCCACTTT
V: TRBV5-1
J: TRBJ1-6
D: TRBD1
size: .

CDR3: CASSHPRTPGETQYF
DNA: TGTGCCAGCAGCCATCCGAGGACACCCGGAGAGACCCAGTACTTC
V: TRBV7-9
J: TRBJ2-5
D: .
size: .

CDR3: CASSLGEGTEAFF
DNA: TGTGCCAGCAGCTTGGGGGAGGGCACTGAAGCTTTCTTT
V: TRBV11-2
J: TRBJ1-1
D: .
size: .